The 5 T cell receptor beta chains reported below all come from one sample, sequenced in a study of human T cells and chemical hapten exposure. Time point of the sample: patch test 2, 6 weeks after DPC sensitization. Regarding treatment: therapeutic diphenylcyclopropenone sensitization with weekly scalp DPC. Using its own MiXCR run on the RACE reads, TCRdb lists one record per CDR3 protein. The table shows fewer than 95,000 distinct CDR3 sequences, with about 11% occurring only once. Sequences were derived from whole blood, sampled in connection with sensitization to the hapten diphenylcyclopropenone (DPC). The origin of the receptors is a man between 40 and 49 years old with alopecia areata. Some clones in this sample may be carry-over from other donors' samples.

This clonotype was counted a single time. V is TRBV30 and J is TRBJ2-3; D possibly corresponds to TRBD2 (5 bases). This CDR3 comprises 13 residues. Germline CDR1 GTSNPN, CDR2 SVGIG (reference sequence). Trimming removed 4 bases from V and 4 bases from J, with 12 bases in between. The CDR3 sequence: CAWNRAGADTQYF. CDR3 bases: TGTGCCTGGAATAGGGCCGGGGCAGATACGCAGTATTTT.

This clonotype appeared a few times. This sequence joins TRBV11-2 and TRBJ1-1; D remains unclear. V was shortened by 4 bases and J by 1 base, with 13 bases between the two germline ends. Germline assignment: CDR1 SGHAT and CDR2 FQNNGV. The CDR3 sequence is 15 residues long. This chain's CDR3 is CASSSLGSENTEAFF. The CDR3 bases are TGTGCCAGCAGCTCCCTGGGCAGCGAGAACACTGAAGCTTTCTTT.

The chain joins TRBV2 to TRBJ2-7; no firm D call. The CDR3 contains 11 residues. The germline V and J ends were trimmed by 6 bases and 3 bases, with 6 bases remaining between them. Germline V gene data show CDR1 as SNHLY and CDR2 as FYNNEI. The CDR3, as DNA: TGTGCCAGCAGCAACAACTACGAGCAGTACGTC. Its protein product is CASSNNYEQYV.

This clonotype was counted only a few times. The rearrangement joins TRBV14 to TRBJ1-1; D not certain. Germline lookup yields CDR1 SGHDN and CDR2 FVKESK. V lost 0 bases, J lost 0 bases, and 2 bases lay in between. The CDR3 is made up of 13 amino acids. CDR3 protein: CASSQDMNTEAFF. The CDR3 coding sequence is TGTGCCAGCAGCCAAGACATGAACACTGAAGCTTTCTTT. Full variable domain (remainder filled in from reference TRBV14 and TRBJ1-1): EAGVTQFPSHSVIEKGQTVTLRCDPISGHDNLYWYRRVMGKEIKFLLHFVKESKQDESGMPNNRFLAERTGGTYSTLKVQPAELEDSGVYFCASSQDMNTEAFFGQGTRLTVV.

This clonotype showed up many times. The V gene is TRBV6-2 or TRBV6-3, the J gene TRBJ1-5, with D possibly being TRBD1 (6 bases). Germline V gene lookup returns CDR1 MNHEY and CDR2 SVGEGT. The length of the CDR3 is 14 residues. The germline V and J ends were trimmed by 7 bases and 7 bases, with 17 bases remaining between them. CDR3 sequence: CASTQGIREQPQHF. CDR3 in DNA: TGTGCCAGCACCCAGGGGATTCGAGAACAGCCCCAGCATTTT.